The rows below give T cell receptor beta chains drawn from one sample of a study of T cell changes during pregnancy in multiple sclerosis. Sequencing used immunoSEQ multiplex PCR; TCRdb keeps in-frame clones, though not all of them. The sample holds about 80,000 clones; about 90% are singletons and the top ten take over 1.1%. Sequencing was performed on peripheral blood, taken before pregnancy. These TCRs come from a female donor with multiple sclerosis, enrolled in a pregnancy study. CDR3s include the opening cysteine and the closing phenylalanine or tryptophan. A D gene is named only where the DNA matches it firmly. Where a row states a size, it is once, few, many or the class of an expanded clone; other rows omit it.

>.|.|TRBV27|TRBJ2-7
TGTGCCAGCAGTTTAATAGGGGCTGCGTCCTACGAGCAGTACTTC
CASSLIGAASYEQYF
>.|.|TRBV20-1|TRBJ2-5
TGCAGTGCTAACCCCCGCGGAAAGAAGTACTTC
CSANPRGKKYF
>TRBD1|.|TRBV19|TRBJ1-5
TGTGCCAGTAGTATATCGACAGGGAGGTGGGAGCCCCAGCATTTT
CASSISTGRWEPQHF
>TRBD1|once|TRBV7-9|TRBJ2-7
TGTGCCACCGAGGGACAGGAGGTTTACGAGCAGTACTTC
CATEGQEVYEQYF
>TRBD2|.|TRBV4-1|TRBJ2-3
TGCGCCAGCAGCCCTGGACTAGCGGGGGGAATCACAGATACGCAGTATTTT
CASSPGLAGGITDTQYF
>TRBD1|once|TRBV4-1|TRBJ2-7
TGCGCCAGCAGCCTACAGGGGTCGAACGAGCAGTACTTC
CASSLQGSNEQYF
>.|.|TRBV7-9|TRBJ2-6
TGTGCCAGCAGCTTACCCGGGATCTCTGGGGCCAACGTCCTGACTTTC
CASSLPGISGANVLTF
>TRBD2|.|TRBV19|TRBJ2-7
TGTGCCAGTAGTATCGGACTAGCGGGGGGATCCTACGAGCAGTACTTC
CASSIGLAGGSYEQYF
>TRBD2|.|TRBV11-2|TRBJ2-1
TGTGCCAGCAGCGTCACAGCGGGAGTGCCGTACAATGAGCAGTTCTTC
CASSVTAGVPYNEQFF
>.|few|TRBV14|TRBJ2-5
TGTGCCAGCAGCCAAGGATCTTCGGGAGACCAGTACTTC
CASSQGSSGDQYF
>.|.|TRBV9|TRBJ2-7
TGTGCCAGCAGCCCGGGGTCAGATGGCTACGAGCAGTACTTC
CASSPGSDGYEQYF
>.|.|TRBV7-9|TRBJ1-4
TGTGCCAGCAGCCTAGACGAGGAAAAACTGTTTTTT
CASSLDEEKLFF
>TRBD2|.|TRBV19|TRBJ2-7
TGTGCCAGTAGTATACTAGCGGGGGGGACTCTCCACGAGCAGTACTTC
CASSILAGGTLHEQYF
>TRBD1|.|TRBV5-1|TRBJ2-1
TGCGCCAGCAGCCCGCGGGGAAGCGGGACAGGGGGCAATGAGCAGTTCTTC
CASSPRGSGTGGNEQFF
>TRBD2|.|TRBV9|TRBJ2-2
TGTGCCAGCAGCGTAGGCCGGGGGGGCAGAGCCGGGGAGCTGTTTTTT
CASSVGRGGRAGELFF
>.|.|TRBV7-8|TRBJ1-3
TGTGCCAGCAGCTTAAGGCCCGGGGGAAACACCATATATTTT
CASSLRPGGNTIYF
>TRBD1|.|TRBV7-9|TRBJ1-6
TGTGCCAGCAGCTTCGGGACAGGGAGGATCTTCAGCAATTCACCCCTCCACTTT
CASSFGTGRIFSNSPLHF
>TRBD1|.|TRBV6-1|TRBJ2-2
TGTGCCAGCAGTGAGGACAGGGCCGGGGAGCTGTTTTTT
CASSEDRAGELFF
>TRBD1|.|TRBV6-1|TRBJ1-6
TGTGCCAGCAGTGATCTTTTTGGGACAGTTAATTCACCCCTCCACTTT
CASSDLFGTVNSPLHF
>TRBD1|.|TRBV7-2|TRBJ2-7
TGTGCCAGCAGCTCCCCTGGGACAGGAAGGAGCTCCTACGAGCAGTACTTC
CASSSPGTGRSSYEQYF
>.|.|TRBV14|TRBJ2-1
TGTGCCAGCAGCCGTAACACAGGGTTATGGTCTAATGAGCAGTTCTTC
CASSRNTGLWSNEQFF
>.|.|TRBV2|TRBJ1-2
TGTGCCAGCAGGAGGGTTGGCTATGGCTACACCTTC
CASRRVGYGYTF
>TRBD2|.|TRBV7-2|TRBJ2-7
TGTGCCAGCAGCTTAAGGATCCTAGCGGGTAAAACCGAGCAGTACTTC
CASSLRILAGKTEQYF
>TRBD1|.|TRBV10-3|TRBJ1-2
TGTGCCATCAGTGAGATGGACAGGCGGGACTATGGCTACACCTTC
CAISEMDRRDYGYTF
>.|.|TRBV2|TRBJ2-1
TGTGCCAGCAGTGCAGAGGTTAACAATGAGCAGTTCTTC
CASSAEVNNEQFF
>.|.|TRBV7-9|TRBJ1-5
TGTGCCAGCAGCCCCAACACGAATAGCAATCAGCCCCAGCATTTT
CASSPNTNSNQPQHF
>.|.|TRBV10-3|TRBJ1-1
TGTGCCATCAGCTACAGAGAGACTGAAGCTTTCTTT
CAISYRETEAFF
>.|.|TRBV6-5|TRBJ1-4
TGTGCCAGCAGTTACCTTCCCAGTACTAATGAAAAACTGTTTTTT
CASSYLPSTNEKLFF
>TRBD2|.|TRBV10-3|TRBJ2-1
TGTGCCATCAATAAACTAGCGGGGGGGTCCTACAATGAGCAGTTCTTC
CAINKLAGGSYNEQFF
>TRBD2|.|TRBV7-2|TRBJ2-7
TGTGCCAGCAGCCCGGGGGGGGCTAAGGGACTCCGCGAGCAGTACTTC
CASSPGGAKGLREQYF
>.|.|TRBV30|TRBJ1-4
TGTGCCTGGAGTGTAGACGGGACTAAACTGTTTTTT
CAWSVDGTKLFF
>TRBD1|.|TRBV30|TRBJ1-4
TGTGCCTGGAGGGCCGGGACAGGGAATGAAAAACTGTTTTTT
CAWRAGTGNEKLFF
>TRBD1|.|TRBV5-1|TRBJ1-5
TGCGCCAGCAGCTTGGAGCCGGGACAGATCAATCAGCCCCAGCATTTT
CASSLEPGQINQPQHF
>TRBD1|.|TRBV30|TRBJ2-3
TGTGCCTCGGCGACAGGGGGCTTCACAGATACGCAGTATTTT
CASATGGFTDTQYF
>TRBD2|.|TRBV19|TRBJ2-1
TGTGCCAGTAGTGCAACTAGCGGGGGGATAAATGAGCAGTTCTTC
CASSATSGGINEQFF
>.|.|TRBV9|TRBJ2-7
TGTGCCAGTACCCCCGGGGACATCACCTACGAGCAGTACTTC
CASTPGDITYEQYF
>.|.|TRBV19|TRBJ2-1
TGTGCCAGTAGTAGGGGCGACCCCTCCTACAATGAGCAGTTCTTC
CASSRGDPSYNEQFF
>TRBD2|once|TRBV10-3|TRBJ2-3
TGTGCCATCAGTGTAGGGCTAGCGGGGGCGAACACAGATACGCAGTATTTT
CAISVGLAGANTDTQYF
>.|.|TRBV6-5|TRBJ2-7
TGTGCCAGCAAGATCGGGAGCTCCTACGAGCAGTACTTC
CASKIGSSYEQYF
>TRBD1|.|TRBV27|TRBJ2-7
TGTGCCAGCAGTATAAGGACAGGGCCGGACGAGCAGTACTTC
CASSIRTGPDEQYF
>.|few|TRBV29-1|TRBJ2-2
TGCAGCGTTGTCCAGGGTTACACCGGGGAGCTGTTTTTT
CSVVQGYTGELFF
>.|.|TRBV9|TRBJ1-2
TGTGCCAGCAGCGTAGGGGGGGGTCCGCCAAACTATGGCTACACCTTC
CASSVGGGPPNYGYTF
>.|.|TRBV9|TRBJ2-1
TGTGCCAGCAGTCCTTATCCGGGGGACCCCTCCTACAATGAGCAGTTCTTC
CASSPYPGDPSYNEQFF
>.|.|TRBV14|TRBJ2-7
TGTGCCAGCAGCGCACCAGGGCATTATTACGAGCAGTACTTC
CASSAPGHYYEQYF
>TRBD2|.|TRBV10-3|TRBJ2-4
TGTGCCGCAACTAGCGGGGGACCGCCAAACATTCAGTACTTC
CAATSGGPPNIQYF
>TRBD1|.|TRBV6-1|TRBJ1-2
TGTGCCAGCAGGGGGACAGGGGCGGACTATGGCTACACCTTC
CASRGTGADYGYTF
>.|.|TRBV13|TRBJ2-1
TGTGCCAGCAGCTTACAGCGGAGCAGGCAGTTCTTC
CASSLQRSRQFF
>TRBD2|.|TRBV18|TRBJ2-3
TGTGCCAGCTCCTCCGCTAGCGGGGGCACAGATACGCAGTATTTT
CASSSASGGTDTQYF
>.|.|TRBV28|TRBJ1-6
TGTGCCAGCAGTAAGCCCCGCGAGATTTCACCCCTCCACTTT
CASSKPREISPLHF
>TRBD2|once|TRBV25-1|TRBJ2-1
TGTGCCAGCAGTGGAGGGATTCGGGGGGTCCCCTACAATGAGCAGTTCTTC
CASSGGIRGVPYNEQFF